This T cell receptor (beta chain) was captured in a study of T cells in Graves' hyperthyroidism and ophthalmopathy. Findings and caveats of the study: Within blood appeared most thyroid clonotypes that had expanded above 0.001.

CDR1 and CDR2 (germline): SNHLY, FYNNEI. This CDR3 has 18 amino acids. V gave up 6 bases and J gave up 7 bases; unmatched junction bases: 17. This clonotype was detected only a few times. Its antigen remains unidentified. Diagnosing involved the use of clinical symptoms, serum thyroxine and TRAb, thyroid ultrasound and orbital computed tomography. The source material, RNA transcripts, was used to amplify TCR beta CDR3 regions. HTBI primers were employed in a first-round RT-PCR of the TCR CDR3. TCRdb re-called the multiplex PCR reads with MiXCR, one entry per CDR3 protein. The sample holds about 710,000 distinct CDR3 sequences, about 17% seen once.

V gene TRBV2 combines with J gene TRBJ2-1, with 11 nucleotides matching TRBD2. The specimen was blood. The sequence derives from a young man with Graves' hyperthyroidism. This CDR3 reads CASRSRTVSSGRMNEQFF. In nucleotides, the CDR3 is TGTGCCAGCAGATCCCGGACAGTGTCTAGCGGGAGGATGAATGAGCAGTTCTTC. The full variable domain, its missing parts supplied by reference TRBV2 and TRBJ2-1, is EPEVTQTPSHQVTQMGQEVILRCVPISNHLYFYWYRQILGQKVEFLVSFYNNEISEKSEIFDDQFSVERPDGSNFTLKIRSTKLEDSAMYFCASRSRTVSSGRMNEQFFGPGTRLTVL.